A selection of T cell receptor beta chains follows, all from one sample in a study of T cell responses to AZD1222 COVID-19 vaccine. TCRdb's table, derived via immunoSEQ multiplex PCR, lists solely in-frame clones and lacks some. Found here are roughly 92,000 clones, 85% to 90% of them singletons; the top ten hold roughly 4.9%. The source material was peripheral blood, sampled 28 days after the second AZD1222 dose. Every receptor here comes from an adult who received the AZD1222 COVID-19 vaccine. Each CDR3 is given with its conserved first and last residue. D genes are given only for firm matches. Size is stated for part of the rows, as once, few or many counts, or as a class when the clone is expanded.

size: -
V: TRBV11-2
J: TRBJ2-7
D: -
DNA: TGTGCCAGCAGCTTCTCCCTGTACGAGCAGTACTTC
CDR3: CASSFSLYEQYF

size: -
V: TRBV2
J: TRBJ2-1
D: -
DNA: TGTGCCAGCAGGTCTCTGTTGGGGTCCTACAATGAGCAGTTCTTC
CDR3: CASRSLLGSYNEQFF

size: -
V: TRBV5-4
J: TRBJ1-6
D: TRBD1
DNA: TGTGCCAGCAGCTTGGAACAGGGGCAGTCACCCCTCCACTTT
CDR3: CASSLEQGQSPLHF

size: -
V: TRBV7-8
J: TRBJ2-3
D: -
DNA: TGTGCCAGCAGCTTATTAGACACCCCCAGCACAGATACGCAGTATTTT
CDR3: CASSLLDTPSTDTQYF

size: -
V: TRBV5-4
J: TRBJ1-1
D: TRBD1
DNA: TGTGCCAGCAGCTTCCGGGACAGGGGGCGGACTGAAGCTTTCTTT
CDR3: CASSFRDRGRTEAFF

size: once
V: TRBV5-1
J: TRBJ2-1
D: -
DNA: TGCGCCAGCAGCTTTTATCAGGCGGCGGTGAATGTCTTC
CDR3: CASSFYQAAVNVF

size: -
V: TRBV19
J: TRBJ1-1
D: -
DNA: TGTGCCAGTAGTGGAGGGACGGGGACTGAAGCTTTCTTT
CDR3: CASSGGTGTEAFF

size: -
V: TRBV6-5
J: TRBJ1-3
D: -
DNA: TGTGCCAGCAAGCCTCAGGGGAGGGGAAACACCATATATTTT
CDR3: CASKPQGRGNTIYF

size: few
V: TRBV6-5
J: TRBJ1-1
D: -
DNA: TGTGCCAGCTCCCGGACCGATCGAGTGAACACTGAAGCTTTCTTT
CDR3: CASSRTDRVNTEAFF

size: -
V: TRBV30
J: TRBJ1-6
D: -
DNA: TGTGCCTGGAGTGGGGTCGGAGAGGCCCTCCACTTT
CDR3: CAWSGVGEALHF

size: -
V: TRBV29-1
J: TRBJ2-3
D: -
DNA: TGCAGCCTCCGGGGGTGGAACACAGATACGCAGTATTTT
CDR3: CSLRGWNTDTQYF

size: -
V: TRBV18
J: TRBJ1-2
D: -
DNA: TGTGCCAGCTCGGACCAGTCCGGGACAAAGTATGGCTACACCTTC
CDR3: CASSDQSGTKYGYTF

size: -
V: TRBV4-1
J: TRBJ2-1
D: TRBD2
DNA: TGCGCCAGCAGCCTTGGGACTAACAATGAGCAGTTCTTC
CDR3: CASSLGTNNEQFF

size: -
V: TRBV18
J: TRBJ2-3
D: -
DNA: TGTGCCAGCTCACCGACACTGGTTTCTAGCACAGATACGCAGTATTTT
CDR3: CASSPTLVSSTDTQYF

size: -
V: TRBV12-3/TRBV12-4
J: TRBJ2-1
D: -
DNA: TGTGCCAGCAGTTCCTGGGTGGGCAATGAGCAGTTCTTC
CDR3: CASSSWVGNEQFF

size: -
V: TRBV5-6
J: TRBJ1-5
D: -
DNA: TGTGCCAGCAGCTTCTACGACAGAAACAATCAGCCCCAGCATTTT
CDR3: CASSFYDRNNQPQHF

size: -
V: TRBV6-5
J: TRBJ2-1
D: -
DNA: TGTGCCGCCTCTAAGGGGGAAGGGTCCTACAATGAGCAGTTCTTC
CDR3: CAASKGEGSYNEQFF

size: -
V: TRBV18
J: TRBJ1-2
D: -
DNA: TGTGCCAGCTCAGTTAACAGGGCTCTTGGCTACACCTTC
CDR3: CASSVNRALGYTF

size: few
V: TRBV11-2
J: TRBJ2-1
D: TRBD2
DNA: TGTGCCAGCAGCCCCCGAACTAGCGGGGGGGCGGGCTACAATGAGCAGTTCTTC
CDR3: CASSPRTSGGAGYNEQFF

size: -
V: TRBV5-1
J: TRBJ2-1
D: -
DNA: TGCGCCAGCAGCTCCGGAGAGGGACATATCGATGAGCAGTTCTTC
CDR3: CASSSGEGHIDEQFF

size: -
V: TRBV18
J: TRBJ1-1
D: -
DNA: TGTGCCAGCTCACCTCTGGTCGCAGGGAAGAACACTGAAGCTTTCTTT
CDR3: CASSPLVAGKNTEAFF

size: -
V: TRBV19
J: TRBJ1-3
D: -
DNA: TGTGCCAGTTCCCGGCCCGCATCTCAGTCTGGAAACACCATATATTTT
CDR3: CASSRPASQSGNTIYF

size: -
V: TRBV3-1/TRBV3-2
J: TRBJ2-3
D: -
DNA: TGTGCCAGCAGCCAACTGTACGAAGATACGCAGTATTTT
CDR3: CASSQLYEDTQYF

size: -
V: TRBV7-9
J: TRBJ1-5
D: -
DNA: TGTGCCAGCAGCCCGGGAGGGAATCAGCCCCAGCATTTT
CDR3: CASSPGGNQPQHF

size: -
V: TRBV18
J: TRBJ1-2
D: TRBD1
DNA: TGTGCCAGCTCATCACAGGGGGACGGCTATGGCTACACCTTC
CDR3: CASSSQGDGYGYTF